This T cell receptor beta chain was recorded in a study of blood T cell repertoires in COVID-19 (dated by TCRdb to about 2020). Background on the whole study: The collaborator samples originated in the United States, Italy and Spain and spanned the acute and convalescent phases of COVID-19. The samples were drawn from the first 160 participants of the ongoing ImmuneRACE study and from about 1,200 subjects provided by 6 global collaborators. The prospective study material was composed of cDNA or gDNA derived from T cells, B-cell-depleted T cells, or PBMCs. Where available, HLA class I and class II types were taken from metadata supplied by the sample provider and were not determined by assay-based typing. Sample metadata almost always included a de-identified subject ID, COVID-19 status, age in years and sex. The dataset comprised deeply sampled blood TCRbeta repertoires from subjects exposed to, actively infected with, or recovered from COVID-19. A freely available public database, intended as a resource for researchers studying the immune response to SARS-CoV-2, is where the repertoires were released.

Concerning this clone: Its specific antigen is unknown. Base-call qualities are not available, and no considerably larger clone is one nucleotide away.

Participants in the prospective study were enrolled through a virtual design, were aged roughly 18 to 100 years, and lived in approximately 24 United States geographic areas. In the prospective study, cohorts were assigned on the basis of participant-reported clinical history obtained from a screening survey and a study questionnaire. A participant counted as exposed if, within 2 weeks of entering the study, that participant had been in contact with someone who had a PCR-confirmed or clinician-diagnosed COVID-19 case. In the prospective study, whole blood, serum and a nasopharyngeal or oropharyngeal swab were collected from each participant by mobile phlebotomists. Prospective study participants could optionally give additional blood draws and questionnaires over an approximately 2-month period. Prospective study blood samples were shipped either frozen or at room temperature before DNA extraction.

Trimming takes 5 bases from V and 5 bases from J, and the germline ends sit 15 bases apart. CDR1 PRHDT and CDR2 FYEKMQ were looked up in the germline V gene (reference sequence). CDR3 length: 15 amino acids, cysteine to phenylalanine. Kept here is only the CDR3 DNA, which spans 45 bases and is read in frame from base 1. TCRbeta CDR3 regions were amplified from genomic DNA using the immunoSEQ Assay, a bias-controlled multiplex PCR. The authors processed their data as follows. Nucleated cell counts per sample were estimated from amplification of reference gene primers within the assay. To quantify the absolute abundance of each unique TCRbeta CDR3 rearrangement, sequence reads were collapsed and filtered. Productive Simpson clonality was computed per sample as the square root of Simpson's diversity index over productive rearrangements. TCRdb provides this immuneACCESS table in a form limited to in-frame rearrangements. Some clones are lacking; in checked studies, under half of them reflect an unresolved V gene, and why the rest are absent is not known. V and J calls and clone size are as listed in that table; D and trimming were resolved from the DNA. The sample contains about 280,000 clones, 80% to 85% of them found a single time. The ten most abundant clones make up roughly 4.7% of the sample.

What the authors observed across the whole study: Clinical and demographic metadata were provided uncurated, with the amount varying by source and participant.

The receptor was isolated from a middle-aged man who had been exposed to COVID-19. Sequencing was done on a sample of PBMCs or T cells enriched from blood (not recorded which). Recombination connected TRBV13 to TRBJ2-2, with the D gene uncertain. The DNA sequence is given as TGTGCCAGCAGCCCCGTCCTATCGATTACCGGGGAGCTGTTTTTT. The encoded protein is CASSPVLSITGELFF.